The following is a T cell receptor beta chain sequence with its context. A single count supports this clone. Its antigen is unknown. One base away there is no much larger clone; base qualities are not given. These data originate in a study of blood T cell repertoires in COVID-19 (dated by TCRdb to 2020 to 2022). Study-wide context: Collaborator samples came from the United States, Italy and Spain and covered acute and convalescent phases of COVID-19. The samples were drawn from two sources: the first 160 participants of the ongoing ImmuneRACE study, and 1,000 to 1,500 subjects contributed by 6 global collaborators. The dataset comprised deeply sampled blood TCRbeta repertoires from subjects exposed to, actively infected with, or recovered from COVID-19. The sample metadata nearly always contained a de-identified subject ID, COVID-19 status, age in years and sex. HLA class I and class II types, where available, came from metadata supplied by the sample provider rather than from assay-based typing. The repertoires were made available in a free public database intended to serve as a resource for research on the immune response to SARS-CoV-2. The material from the prospective study consisted of cDNA or gDNA derived from T cells, B-cell-depleted T cells, or PBMCs. Paper-wide results and their limitations: The quantity of clinical and demographic metadata differed by source and by participant and was supplied without curation.

In the prospective study, participants were roughly 18 to 100 years old, resided in 25 or so geographic areas of the United States, and were enrolled through a virtual design. To assign participants to cohorts, the prospective study relied on clinical history that participants themselves reported in a screening survey and a study questionnaire. For ImmuneRACE Cohort 3, a participant was defined as recovered based on two consecutive negative NP/OP PCR tests, clearance by a healthcare professional, or resolution of symptoms. Each participant in the prospective study had whole blood, serum and a nasopharyngeal or oropharyngeal swab collected by mobile phlebotomists. Over a roughly 2-month period, participants in the prospective study had the option of providing additional blood draws and questionnaires. Prospective study blood samples were shipped either frozen or at room temperature before DNA extraction.

The trim is 4 bases for V and 1 base for J, with a gap of 13 bases between the germline ends. Sequences SQVTM (CDR1) and ANQGSEA (CDR2) are obtained from the germline V gene. Including cysteine and phenylalanine, the CDR3 has 14 amino acids. Just the 42-base CDR3 DNA is kept, in frame starting at base 1. TCRbeta CDR3 regions were amplified from genomic DNA by means of the immunoSEQ Assay, a bias-controlled multiplex PCR. The paper's processing steps were these. Within the assay, amplification of reference gene primers was used to estimate how many nucleated cells each sample contained. Sequence reads were collapsed and filtered to measure the absolute abundance of every unique TCRbeta CDR3 rearrangement. For each sample, productive Simpson clonality was calculated as the square root of Simpson's diversity index over productive rearrangements. The immuneACCESS repertoire file appears here via TCRdb, limited to in-frame rearrangements. These files lack a portion of the clones; in checked studies, under half of the deficit traces to unresolved V genes, and the cause of the others is not known. V, J and clone size are taken as reported in that table, and D and trimming were inferred from the DNA itself. The sample contains roughly 400,000 clones, roughly 87% of them found a single time. The ten largest clones add up to 0.6% of the sample.

Source material: PBMCs or T cells enriched from blood (not recorded which). In this chain, TRBV29-1 is recombined with TRBJ1-1; TRBD1 is possibly the D segment (5 matching bases). The sequence derives from a man aged 18 to 29 who had recovered from COVID-19. The nucleotide sequence is given as TGCAGCGTTGTGAAGGGGAATGGGAACACTGAAGCTTTCTTT. This translates into CSVVKGNGNTEAFF.